The 26 T cell receptor beta chains listed next were all sequenced from one sample in a study of tumor-infiltrating lymphocytes in primary liver carcinoma. Without any cell sorting, about 19-31 mg of bulk tissue yielded co-extracted RNA and DNA. TCR beta cDNA was made from roughly 500 ng total RNA with a constant-region primer. Libraries for TCR beta were built through three nested multiplex PCR rounds, which together made up a slightly modified ARM-PCR procedure. It was with TRBV1-TRBV30 forward primers and a C-beta reverse primer that the first two PCR rounds were run, at roughly 10 cycles each. TCRdb redid the calling of the multiplex PCR reads with MiXCR, one entry per CDR3 protein. The sample records about 92,000 distinct CDR3 sequences, just under 70% being singletons. The material sequenced was tumor-adjacent normal liver tissue. The source is a man aged 35 to 55 with primary liver carcinoma and hepatitis B virus infection.

As for this clonotype: Since a much larger clone is just one base distant, this may be a read error. The chain carries TRBV14 and TRBJ1-5; unclear D gene. The CDR3 runs 13 residues. Germline CDR1 reads SGHDN; CDR2 reads FVKESK. CDR3 amino acids: CASSESLNQPHHF. Written as DNA, the CDR3 is TGTGCCAGCAGCGAAAGTCTGAATCAGCCCCATCATTTT.

This clonotype was detected a few times. This rearrangement joins TRBV2 to TRBJ2-3, with D uncertain. Trimming removed 5 bases from V and 0 bases from J, with 15 bases in between. The V gene's germline CDR1 is SNHLY and CDR2 FYNNEI. The CDR3 consists of 16 residues. CDR3 sequence: CASSRAWFGSTDTQYF. The CDR3 nucleotides are TGTGCCAGCAGTAGGGCGTGGTTCGGAAGCACAGATACGCAGTATTTT.

The chain uses TRBV11-2 and TRBJ2-1; D not certain. The J call may be mistaken, given a closer DNA end match to TRBJ2-7. Germline V gene lookup returns CDR1 SGHAT and CDR2 FQNNGV. The CDR3 loop spans 13 amino acids. The CDR3 sequence: CASSLDINNEQYF. The CDR3 DNA follows: TGTGCCAGCAGCTTAGATATCAACAATGAACAGTACTTC.

Remarks on this clonotype: At one end the junction does not follow the germline gene, possibly because of a read error. This chain links TRBV5-1 with TRBJ2-1; the D is unclear. This CDR3 region has 14 residues. CDR1 SGHRS and CDR2 YFSETQ come from the germline V gene. The CDR3 nucleotides are TGCGCCAGCAGCTTGTGGGGTATGGTTAATGAGCATTTCTTC. Amino acid sequence: CASSLWGMVNEHFF.

On this clonotype itself: A junction end diverges from the germline sequence, so it may reflect a read error. The chain links TRBV29-1 to TRBJ2-3, with a weak D call TRBD2 (6 bases). Germline V gene lookup returns CDR1 SQVTM and CDR2 ANQGSEA. The CDR3 has 14 amino acids. CDR3 loop: CSVAARGNTYTQYF. In DNA, the CDR3 is TGCAGCGTGGCGGCGCGGGGAAACACATATACGCAGTATTTT.

This clonotype was picked up many times. The DNA for the CDR3 is TGCGCCAGCAGCCTCGGACTAGCGGGCAGCCACGAGCAGTACTTC. Translated, it gives CASSLGLAGSHEQYF. The gene calls are TRBV4-1 and TRBJ2-7; 11 bases match TRBD2. J was trimmed by 5 bases and V by 4 bases; bases with no gene match: 7. Germline CDR1 MGHRA, CDR2 YSYEKL. The CDR3 covers 15 residues.

A remark on this clonotype: A much larger clonotype is one base distant, so this may be a read error. The chain employs TRBV7-8 and TRBJ2-5; TRBD1 agrees at 8 bases. This CDR3 comprises 15 residues. V shed 5 bases, J shed 3 bases, and the junction held 8 bases outside the gene matches. The germline V gene encodes CDR1 SGHVS and CDR2 FQNEAQ. The CDR3 here is CASSNYRDRKETQYF. The CDR3 DNA follows: TGTGCCAGCAGCAACTACCGGGACAGGAAAGAGACCCAGTACTTC.

Comment on this clonotype: Sequence at one end of the junction differs from germline and may be a read error. The V and J genes are TRBV11-1 and TRBJ2-4, with 13 nucleotides matching TRBD2. Looked up from germline, CDR1 is SGHAT and CDR2 is FQDESV (reference sequence). This CDR3 region has 17 residues. CDR3 protein: CASSFPGTSGTKNTQYF. The CDR3 DNA reads as TGTGCCAGCAGCTTTCCGGGGACTAGCGGGACCAAAAACACTCAGTACTTC.

This clonotype was observed a few times. A read error may produce the germline difference seen at one junction end. The CDR3 reads CVSSEWVRGNQPQHF. As DNA, the CDR3 is TGTGTCAGCAGTGAATGGGTCAGGGGCAATCAGCCCCAGCATTTT. This rearrangement joins TRBV6-1 to TRBJ1-5; tentative D call: TRBD1 (5 bases). The CDR3 covers 15 residues. Looked up from germline, CDR1 is MNHNS and CDR2 is SASEGT.

This clonotype was counted many times. The V gene is TRBV6-1, the J gene TRBJ1-5, with D perhaps matching TRBD1 (6 bases). CDR3 length: 14 amino acids. V dropped 5 bases and J dropped 7 bases, with 15 bases sitting between them. Germline V gene sequence: CDR1 MNHNS, CDR2 SASEGT. Here the CDR3 DNA reads TGTGCCAGCAGTACTGGACAGTCCGAGCAGCCCCAGCATTTT. Translating it yields CASSTGQSEQPQHF.

The CDR3 is CASNHGQGRELFF. In DNA, the CDR3 is TGCGCCAGCAACCATGGACAAGGCAGGGAGCTGTTTTTT. The chain has TRBV4-1 and TRBJ2-2; a weak D match, TRBD1 (5 bases). Trimming left V 7 bases short and J 9 bases short, with 15 bases between. The CDR3 sequence is 13 residues long. Germline V gives CDR1 MGHRA, CDR2 YSYEKL.

As for this clonotype: A much larger clone is a single base away; this may be a read error. V usage is TRBV12-3 or TRBV12-4 and J usage is TRBJ1-5; 7 bases line up with TRBD1. V lost 6 bases and J lost 1; bases outside the gene matches: 6. The CDR3 is made up of 15 amino acids. Here the CDR3 DNA reads TGTGCCAGCAGGGCGACAGGGCACAGCAATCAGCCCCAGCATTTT. Translation gives CASRATGHSNQPQHF.

Comments on this clonotype: The CDR3 end shows no conserved phenylalanine or tryptophan, and so a read error is likely. The V and J genes are TRBV4-1 and TRBJ2-1; D unclear. CDR1 and CDR2 from the germline V gene are MGHRA and YSYEKL. The CDR3 contains 12 residues. The CDR3 sequence is CASSQKNNEQFL. CDR3 bases: TGCGCCAGTAGCCAAAAAAACAATGAGCAGTTCCTC.

This clonotype was observed a single time. Possible read error: a much larger clone is one base away. CDR3 region: CASNEVGLKVDGYTF. CDR3 DNA: TGTGCCAGCAATGAAGTGGGCCTTAAAGTGGATGGCTACACCTTC. The gene calls are TRBV6-1 and TRBJ1-2, with D uncertain. This CDR3 contains 15 residues. Germline V CDR1 and CDR2: MNHNS, SASEGT.

This clonotype is medium-sized in the sample. The chain employs TRBV11-2 and TRBJ2-3; D might be TRBD1 or TRBD2, each matching 6 bases. Per germline, CDR1 SGHAT and CDR2 FQNNGV. The CDR3 runs 16 residues. Trimming pared 5 bases from V and 2 bases from J, leaving 17 bases between. The CDR3 nucleotides read TGTGCCAGCAGCGTCCAGCCGGGGGCAGCCACAGATACGCAGTATTTT. The encoded protein is CASSVQPGAATDTQYF.

Comment on this clonotype: One junction end disagrees with the germline gene, perhaps due to a read error. The chain recombines TRBV11-2 with TRBJ1-1; D is unclear. The V gene's germline CDR1 is SGHAT and CDR2 FQNNGV. The CDR3 sequence is 14 residues long. This CDR3 reads CANSLEYGITEAFF. Here the CDR3 DNA reads TGTGCCAACAGCTTAGAGTACGGCATCACTGAAGCTTTCTTC.

In its sample, this clonotype was seen once. This may stem from a read error, because a much larger clone lies one nucleotide away. The chain joins TRBV13 to TRBJ2-1, with D maybe TRBD1 (7 bases). The CDR3 is 13 residues long. The V and J ends lost 2 bases and 8 bases respectively, with 10 bases between them. The germline V gene has CDR1 PRHDT and CDR2 FYEKMQ (reference sequence). CDR3 DNA sequence: TGTGCCAGCAGCTTAAGCAGGGGGGATGAGCAGTTCTTC. This sequence encodes CASSLSRGDEQFF.

As concerns this clonotype: Relative to the germline gene, one junction end is altered; a read error may explain this. This chain joins TRBV4-1 and TRBJ2-7, with 7 bases aligning to TRBD2. This CDR3 region has 17 residues. The V gene's germline CDR1 is MGHRA and CDR2 YSYEKL. DNA of the CDR3: TGCGCCAACAGCCTTTACCCTAGCGGAGGCGGTTCATACGAGCAGTACTTC. Translated, it gives CANSLYPSGGGSYEQYF.

This clonotype has a single count. One end of the junction varies from germline; a read error may be responsible. The gene calls are TRBV4-2 and TRBJ2-2, with 10 bases lining up with TRBD2. This CDR3 region has 14 residues. CDR1 and CDR2 (germline): LGHNA, YNFKEQ. CDR3 in DNA: TGTGTCAGCAGTTTCATAGCGGGGGGCGGGGAGTTGTTTTTT. The encoded protein is CVSSFIAGGGELFF.

On this clonotype: A much larger clone lies a single base off, so this may be a read error. V and J are TRBV12-3 or TRBV12-4 and TRBJ2-7; D perhaps matches TRBD1 (6 bases). CDR3 size: 15 residues. The V gene lost 2 bases and the J gene lost 0 bases, with 11 bases spanning the gap. CDR3 coding DNA: TGTGCCAGCAGTTTATCTGGGACACTCTCCTACGAGCAGTACTTC. It encodes CASSLSGTLSYEQYF.

This clonotype was observed a handful of times. The chain carries TRBV9 and TRBJ2-5; 7 bases are shared with TRBD2. The CDR3 has 14 residues. Trimming took 0 bases from V and 2 from J; bases not matched to a gene: 1. Germline V gives CDR1 SGDLS, CDR2 YYNGEE. The CDR3 DNA sequence: TGTGCCAGCAGCGTAGCGGGGGGACAAGAGACCCAGTACTTC. It codes for CASSVAGGQETQYF.

The CDR3 DNA reads as TGCGCCAGCAGCCAAGATTTTGTTCGGGGCAAGTCCCTTGGCTACACCTTC. Its translation: CASSQDFVRGKSLGYTF. This sequence joins TRBV4-1 and TRBJ1-2, with D tentatively TRBD1 (5 bases). Germline CDR1 MGHRA, CDR2 YSYEKL. The CDR3 runs 17 residues. Deletions cut 0 bases from V and 7 bases from J, with 21 bases between.

The J gene is TRBJ2-2, the V gene TRBV11-2, with 12 bases lining up with TRBD2. The J segment lost 13 bases and the V segment lost 5 bases, leaving 23 bases of the junction unmatched. The CDR3 extends over 19 amino acids. Germline V gene lookup returns CDR1 SGHAT and CDR2 FQNNGV. CDR3: CASSPGGGLAGLNTVGLFF. The CDR3 nucleotides are TGTGCCAGCAGCCCGGGAGGGGGACTAGCGGGTCTTAACACCGTGGGGCTGTTTTTT.

This clonotype was found a few times. One base away lies a much larger clone, so this may be a sequencing read error. The chain recombines TRBV6-1 with TRBJ2-2; either TRBD1 or TRBD2 may fit D (6 bases each). With 0 bases removed from V and 5 bases from J, the gap between germline ends came to 10 bases. This CDR3 contains 15 residues. Germline V gene sequence: CDR1 MNHNS, CDR2 SASEGT. The CDR3 nucleotides read TGTGCCAGCAGTGAAGCGGTAGGGGGGACCGGGGAGCTGTTTTTT. Translating it yields CASSEAVGGTGELFF.

The chain joins TRBV7-9 to TRBJ1-1; D uncertain. This CDR3 is built from 15 residues. Trimming removed 5 bases from V and 3 bases from J, with 16 bases in between. CDR1 and CDR2 from the germline V gene are SEHNR and FQNEAQ (reference sequence). The CDR3 DNA is TGTGCCAGCAGCCCGCTGGGGAGGCGGGACACTGAAGCTTTCTTT. Its translation: CASSPLGRRDTEAFF.

V usage is TRBV12-3 or TRBV12-4 and J usage is TRBJ2-7; maybe TRBD2 (6 bases). Trimming shortened V by 6 bases and J by 4 bases, and 13 bases separated the two germline ends. The CDR3 is made up of 13 amino acids. The CDR3 DNA is TGTGCCAGCAGCCAACTAGCAGTATACGAGCAGTACTTC. This codes for CASSQLAVYEQYF.